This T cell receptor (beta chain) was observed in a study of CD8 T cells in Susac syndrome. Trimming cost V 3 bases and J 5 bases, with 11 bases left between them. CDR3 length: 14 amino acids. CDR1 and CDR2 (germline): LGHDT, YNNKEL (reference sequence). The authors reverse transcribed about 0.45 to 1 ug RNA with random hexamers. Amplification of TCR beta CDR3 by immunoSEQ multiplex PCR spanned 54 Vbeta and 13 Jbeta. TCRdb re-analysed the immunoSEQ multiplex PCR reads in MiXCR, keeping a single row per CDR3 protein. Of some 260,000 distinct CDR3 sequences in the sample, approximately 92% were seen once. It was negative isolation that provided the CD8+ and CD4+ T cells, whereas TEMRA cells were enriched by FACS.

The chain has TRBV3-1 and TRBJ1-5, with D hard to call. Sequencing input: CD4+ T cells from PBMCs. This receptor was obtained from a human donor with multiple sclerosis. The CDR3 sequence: CASSQILTYQPQHF. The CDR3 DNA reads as TGTGCCAGCAGCCAGATCCTCACTTATCAGCCCCAGCATTTT.